Below, 13 T cell receptor beta chains from the same sample are listed, as sequenced in a study of blood T cell repertoires in COVID-19. The data were produced by immunoSEQ multiplex PCR, yet TCRdb's version contains in-frame clones alone and is incomplete. Of 170,000 or so clones detected, approximately 87% appear once; the ten largest clones hold 0.88%. The source material was peripheral blood. Source of these receptors: a woman under 30 who had recovered from COVID-19.

The rearrangement joins TRBV27 to TRBJ1-2, with D possibly matching TRBD1 (5 bases). Trimming removed 7 bases from V and 2 bases from J, with 14 bases in between. The CDR3 is 14 residues long. Germline-derived CDR1 and CDR2 are MNHEY and SMNVEV (reference sequence). CDR3 sequence reads: CASNFGGLNYGYTF. Written as DNA, the CDR3 is TGTGCCAGCAATTTCGGGGGATTGAACTATGGCTACACCTTC.

This clone was seen once. The chain uses TRBV27 and TRBJ1-4, with 8 bases identical to TRBD1. CDR1 and CDR2 from the germline V gene are MNHEY and SMNVEV (reference sequence). The ends lost 5 bases at V and 1 base at J; junction bases unmatched: 9. The CDR3 covers 17 residues. This chain's CDR3 is CASSLRTGRGTNEKLFF. The DNA for the CDR3 is TGTGCCAGCAGTCTACGGACAGGGCGTGGAACTAATGAAAAACTGTTTTTT.

The J gene is TRBJ1-1, the V gene TRBV4-3; 10 bases match TRBD1. The CDR3 contains 15 residues. Trimming cost V 4 bases and J 6 bases; bases outside gene matches: 8. Germline values: CDR1 LGHNA, CDR2 YSLEER. The CDR3 is CASSLGTGVFPEAFF. The CDR3, as DNA: TGCGCCAGCAGCCTCGGGACAGGGGTTTTTCCTGAAGCTTTCTTT.

The V call is TRBV11-2, the J call TRBJ2-2; D gene uncertain. The CDR3 runs to 17 residues. Germline lookup yields CDR1 SGHAT and CDR2 FQNNGV. V was shortened by 3 bases and J by 5 bases, with 19 bases between the two germline ends. The CDR3 bases are TGTGCCAGCAGCTTTTTGGTGAGCCCGGAGTGGACCGGGGAGCTGTTTTTT. It encodes CASSFLVSPEWTGELFF.

This clone was seen a handful of times. V is TRBV6-1 and J is TRBJ1-5, with D hard to call. CDR3 size: 13 residues. Germline-derived CDR1 and CDR2 are MNHNS and SASEGT. V was shortened by 1 base and J by 10 bases, with 11 bases between the two germline ends. DNA for the CDR3: TGTGCCAGCAGTGAAGGATCCGGGAGACCCCAGCATTTT. Its protein product is CASSEGSGRPQHF.

The chain carries TRBV18 and TRBJ2-1; 8 nucleotides match TRBD1. J was trimmed by 7 bases and V by 3 bases; bases with no gene match: 8. Germline V CDR1 and CDR2: KGHSH, LQKENI. There are 15 residues in the CDR3. CDR3 DNA sequence: TGTGCCAGCTCACCCTCCCTGACAGGGGATAATGAGCAGTTCTTC. Translated, it gives CASSPSLTGDNEQFF.

The chain links TRBV6-5 to TRBJ1-3; 7 bases agree with TRBD1. This CDR3 region has 14 residues. The germline V gene has CDR1 MNHEY and CDR2 SVGAGI. V lost 8 bases and J lost 0; bases outside the gene matches: 4. CDR3 sequence (DNA): TGTGCCAGCGGGGGACAGAGCTCTGGAAACACCATATATTTT. This codes for CASGGQSSGNTIYF.

The rearrangement links TRBV21-1 to TRBJ2-4; TRBD1 is the table's D call, not checked against the DNA. TRBV21-1 is designated a pseudogene. The CDR3 runs 19 residues. The DNA for the CDR3 is TGTGCCAGCAGCAAAGTCTCGATCCTCCGGGACAGGGGTAAAAACATTCAGTACTTC. Its translation: CASSKVSILRDRGKNIQYF.

The J gene is TRBJ1-2, the V gene TRBV3-1 (or the pseudogene TRBV3-2); possible D gene TRBD1, 6 bases. The germline V gene encodes CDR1 LGHDT and CDR2 YNNKEL (reference sequence). Trimming removed 2 bases at V and 7 bases at J, with 26 bases between. The CDR3 is 18 residues long. For the CDR3, the DNA is TGTGCCAGCAGCCAATCAAACCGGGGGGGCGCATACGGACGTGGCTACACCTTC. Its translation is CASSQSNRGGAYGRGYTF.

J is TRBJ1-5 and V is TRBV27; D is possibly TRBD1 (5 bases). The CDR3 runs 14 residues. Per the germline V gene, CDR1 is MNHEY and CDR2 is SMNVEV (reference sequence). V was shortened by 4 bases and J by 4 bases, with 11 bases between the two germline ends. The CDR3 DNA reads as TGTGCCAGCAGTTCTCAGGGTTGGAATCAGCCCCAGCATTTT. Its translation is CASSSQGWNQPQHF.

In nucleotides, the CDR3 is TGTGCCAGCAGCGTTGCCCGGGACAGGGGATCAGAGACCCAGTACTTC. Translated: CASSVARDRGSETQYF. The chain employs TRBV9 and TRBJ2-5; 10 nucleotides line up with TRBD1. This CDR3 has 16 residues. The germline V gene has CDR1 SGDLS and CDR2 YYNGEE. Trimming removed 2 bases from V and 4 bases from J; junction bases left unmatched: 8. The full variable domain, rest sourced from reference TRBV9 and TRBJ2-5, is DSGVTQTPKHLITATGQRVTLRCSPRSGDLSVYWYQQSLDQGLQFLIQYYNGEERAKGNILERFSAQQFPDLHSELNLSSLELGDSALYFCASSVARDRGSETQYFGPGTRLLVL.

V and J are TRBV6-5 and TRBJ1-2; 11 nucleotides align to TRBD1. The CDR3 loop spans 16 amino acids. The junction had 8 bases not matched to a gene; V was cut back by 0 bases and J by 8 bases. The germline gives CDR1 MNHEY, CDR2 SVGAGI. CDR3 DNA sequence: TGTGCCAGCAGTTACTCGATCGCGGGACAGGGGGGCGGCTACACCTTC. This sequence encodes CASSYSIAGQGGGYTF.

This clone appeared a single time. The chain couples TRBV19 to TRBJ2-7, with 11 bases matching TRBD2. The germline gives CDR1 LNHDA, CDR2 SQIVND (reference sequence). Trimming removed 5 bases from V and 2 bases from J; junction bases left unmatched: 5. This CDR3 is 15 amino acids long. The CDR3 spells CASSYTSGGTYEQYF. The CDR3 coding sequence is TGTGCCAGTAGTTACACTAGCGGGGGAACCTACGAGCAGTACTTC.